The clone carrying this TCR beta chain was seen a handful of times. Its antigen is unknown. Histologic diagnosis was independently verified by two lung pathologists. After pathologic assessment, macro-dissection selected premalignant or tumor cells for extraction. Clones were read by immunoSEQ multiplex PCR, and TCRdb kept only the in-frame ones, dropping some. The sample contains over 30,000 clones, roughly 71% of which appear only once. This specimen comes from a study of immune evolution from preneoplasia to lung adenocarcinoma. The study's findings and limits: Clonality was highest in normal lung, lower in later-stage lesions apparently.

This TCR came from a person aged 55 to 75 with lung adenocarcinoma. The sequenced sample consisted of FFPE invasive lung adenocarcinoma tissue.

Here the CDR3 reads CASNPLGEQFF. CDR3 nucleotide sequence: TGTGCCAGCAACCCGTTGGGGGAGCAGTTCTTC. V usage is TRBV6-1 and J usage is TRBJ2-1; D not resolved. V dropped 7 bases and J dropped 10 bases, with 11 bases sitting between them. CDR3 length: 11 amino acids. CDR1 is MNHNS and CDR2 is SASEGT in the germline V gene.